One TCR beta chain is described in this entry. No antigen is known for it. Over 18 months, lack of ophthalmopathy progression marked Graves' hyperthyroidism as stable. Clinical symptoms, serum thyroxine, TRAb, thyroid ultrasound and orbital computed tomography informed diagnoses. Amplified regions were TCR beta CDR3 sequences from RNA transcripts. The HTBI primer set was used in a first-round RT-PCR of the TCR CDR3. TCRdb reprocessed the multiplex PCR reads via MiXCR and lists one record per CDR3 protein. The sample consists of a few hundred thousand distinct CDR3 sequences, around 46% of them appearing once. Germline loops: CDR1 LNHNV, CDR2 YYDKDF (reference sequence). This CDR3 comprises 12 residues. Trimming removed 8 bases from V and 3 bases from J, with 8 bases in between. This specimen belongs to a study of T cells in Graves' hyperthyroidism and ophthalmopathy. Study observations and caveats: Most expanded thyroid clonotypes above 0.001 also appeared in blood. The model forecast ophthalmopathy, anticipating it by a median roughly 6 months before onset.

Specimen: peripheral blood or thyroid tissue (not recorded which). The chain links TRBV15 to TRBJ2-1, with D perhaps matching TRBD2 (6 bases). This clonotype was sampled from a woman younger than 30 with Graves' hyperthyroidism. CDR3 residues: CATGGLYNEQFF. The CDR3 DNA reads as TGTGCCACCGGGGGACTCTACAATGAGCAGTTCTTC.